The 8 T cell receptor beta chains listed next were all sequenced from one sample in a study of cytomegalovirus exposure and HLA in healthy donors. Here immunoSEQ multiplex PCR was the method, and the copy in TCRdb shows in-frame clones only, minus some. Altogether 300,000 to 450,000 clones are present, about nine tenths being singletons, with the ten largest covering about 0.8%. The sequencing input was PBMCs. The receptors shown here come from a young woman in good health and CMV-seronegative.

The chain recombines TRBV25-1 with TRBJ1-2; 11 nucleotides line up with TRBD1. Germline V gene sequence: CDR1 MGHDK, CDR2 SYGVNS. V lost 1 base and J lost 4; bases outside the gene matches: 11. This CDR3 comprises 18 residues. DNA of the CDR3: TGTGCCAGCAGTGAATCTACAGCAAAAGGACAGGGGGCCTATGGCTACACCTTC. Encoded protein: CASSESTAKGQGAYGYTF.

This clone was observed a handful of times. The chain links TRBV2 to TRBJ1-2; weak D call: TRBD1 (5 bases). Germline-derived CDR1 and CDR2 are SNHLY and FYNNEI. With 6 bases removed from V and 1 base from J, the gap between germline ends came to 12 bases. The length of the CDR3 is 14 residues. DNA for the CDR3: TGTGCCAGCAGGGAGGGACCTGATAACTATGGCTACACCTTC. Protein: CASREGPDNYGYTF.

The table lists this clone with a few counts. The chain employs TRBV5-1 and TRBJ1-2; the match to TRBD1 covers 10 bases. Germline-derived CDR1 and CDR2 are SGHRS and YFSETQ. Germline trimming cut 4 bases from V and 3 bases from J; bases unmatched to any gene: 9. CDR3 length: 16 amino acids. In nucleotides, the CDR3 is TGCGCCAGCAGCCCCGGGACAGGGGTGGATTACTATGGCTACACCTTC. This encodes CASSPGTGVDYYGYTF.

The chain has TRBV6-5 and TRBJ2-5; TRBD2 aligns across 9 bases. Trimming cost V 7 bases and J 4 bases; bases outside gene matches: 7. This CDR3 has 14 residues. CDR1 and CDR2 from the germline V gene are MNHEY and SVGAGI. Written as DNA, the CDR3 is TGTGCCAGCATTCCAGCGGGGGGAGGAGAGACCCAGTACTTC. Amino acid sequence: CASIPAGGGETQYF.

The chain has TRBV7-9 and TRBJ2-1; a possible D gene is TRBD1 (5 bases). The CDR3 has 15 amino acids. In germline, CDR1 is SEHNR, CDR2 FQNEAQ (reference sequence). Trimming took 4 bases from V and 1 from J, leaving 11 bases between them. The CDR3 loop is CASSSIDSSYNEQFF. The CDR3 DNA sequence: TGTGCCAGCAGCTCCATCGACAGTTCCTACAATGAGCAGTTCTTC.

A remark on this clone: The same CDR3 can be traced to other DNA sequences in this sample. J is TRBJ2-7 and V is TRBV11-2; D gene uncertain. Trimming took 5 bases from V and 1 from J, leaving 9 bases between them. The CDR3 totals 13 residues. CDR1 SGHAT and CDR2 FQNNGV come from the germline V gene. DNA for the CDR3: TGTGCCAGCAGCCCTGGGCTATCCTACGAGCAGTACTTC. Translation: CASSPGLSYEQYF.

The chain combines TRBV5-4 with TRBJ2-7, with TRBD2 matching 7 bases. Germline V lookup: CDR1 SGHNT, CDR2 YYREEE (reference sequence). The CDR3 is 15 amino acids. J lost 0 bases, V lost 0 bases, and 3 bases had no gene match. CDR3 nucleotides: TGTGCCAGCAGCTTGGGACTAGCCAGCTCCTACGAGCAGTACTTC. Protein product: CASSLGLASSYEQYF.

The genes are TRBV9 and TRBJ1-1; D is ambiguous. V was clipped by 0 bases and J by 6 bases, with 15 bases between them. This CDR3 comprises 15 residues. CDR1 and CDR2 (germline): SGDLS, YYNGEE. CDR3 sequence reads: CASSVVEGRVAEAFF. The CDR3 region has the DNA TGTGCCAGCAGCGTAGTTGAGGGTCGGGTAGCTGAAGCTTTCTTT.